This entry features one T cell receptor beta chain sequence. The antigen remains unidentified. At one end, the junction sequence differs from germline, possibly due to a read error. This record comes from a study of T-cell reconstitution after alpha-beta-depleted transplantation in children. Study results and caveats: Recipient T cells and thymic progenitors that survived were the source of the high TCRbeta diversity seen at day 60 in some patients. At one year after transplant, newly produced T cells mostly accounted for T-cell counts and diversity.

The CDR3 extends over 20 amino acids. Looked up from germline, CDR1 is SGHDT and CDR2 is YYEEEE. Unique molecular identifiers were used in preparing the TCRbeta library. TCRdb recomputed calls from the PCR reads with MiXCR, one row per CDR3 protein. The sample yields about a million distinct CDR3 sequences, 25% to 35% seen once. The J gene is TRBJ2-1, the V gene TRBV5-6; TRBD2 agrees at 11 bases. Sequenced material: PBMCs, mostly from graft donor cells, taken 360 days after TCRalphabeta/CD19-depleted stem cell transplant. The TCR was taken from a boy under three years old who had a stem cell transplant for SCID, so the T cells may come from the graft donor. The DNA for the CDR3 is TGTGCCAGCAGCGGGCGGTTAGCGGGGGGGCTCCCTAACTCCTACAATGTGCAGTTCTTC. Its protein is CASSGRLAGGLPNSYNVQFF. Together with reference TRBV5-6 and TRBJ2-1, the CDR3 gives the full variable domain: DAGVTQSPTHLIKTRGQQVTLRCSPKSGHDTVSWYQQALGQGPQFIFQYYEEEERQRGNFPDRFSGHQFPNYSSELNVNALLLGDSALYLCASSGRLAGGLPNSYNVQFFGPGTRLTVL.